Following are 22 T cell receptor beta chains from one sample sequenced in a study of shared clonotypes between healthy human individuals. Data came from immunoSEQ multiplex PCR; TCRdb stores just in-frame clones and leaves some out. This sample has 2,100,000 or so clones, with 90% to 97% found just once. The specimen was naive CD4+ T cells sorted from blood. Sample subset: CD45RA+ positively selected. These TCRs come from a man between 18 and 29 years old in good health.

The CDR3 sequence: CANSPGGTAYEQYF. CDR3 nucleotide sequence: TGTGCCAACTCACCGGGGGGGACCGCCTACGAGCAGTACTTC. The chain uses TRBV2 and TRBJ2-7; TRBD2 matches at 8 bases. V trimming: 10 bases; J trimming: 2 bases; junction bases outside the gene matches: 10. CDR3 size: 14 residues. Germline V CDR1 and CDR2: SNHLY, FYNNEI.

CDR3 bases: TGTGCCATCAGCAAGACAGGGGTTGATTCACCCCTCCACTTT. Translation gives CAISKTGVDSPLHF. The gene calls are TRBV10-3 and TRBJ1-6, with TRBD1 matching 8 bases. The germline V gene has CDR1 ENHRY and CDR2 SYGVKD. V was clipped by 6 bases and J by 8 bases; unmatched bases: 6. This CDR3 has 14 amino acids.

On this clone itself: Other nucleotide sequences in the sample specify the same CDR3. The rearrangement uses TRBV5-1 and TRBJ2-5; 9 nucleotides align to TRBD1. From germline, CDR1 is SGHRS and CDR2 YFSETQ. The CDR3 sequence is 14 residues long. Trimming removed 3 bases from V and 4 bases from J; junction bases left unmatched: 4. In DNA form, the CDR3 reads TGCGCCAGCAGCTCACAGGGGGCTGGAGAGACCCAGTACTTC. It encodes CASSSQGAGETQYF. Full variable domain (remainder filled in from reference TRBV5-1 and TRBJ2-5): KAGVTQTPRYLIKTRGQQVTLSCSPISGHRSVSWYQQTPGQGLQFLFEYFSETQRNKGNFPGRFSGRQFSNSRSEMNVSTLELGDSALYLCASSSQGAGETQYFGPGTRLLVL.

V usage is TRBV5-1 and J usage is TRBJ1-1; D is perhaps TRBD1 (5 bases). There are 13 residues in the CDR3. CDR1 SGHRS and CDR2 YFSETQ come from the germline V gene. V lost 5 bases, J lost 1 base, and 9 bases lay in between. The CDR3 here is CASRGLGNTEAFF. The CDR3 nucleotides read TGCGCCAGCAGGGGGCTTGGGAACACTGAAGCTTTCTTT.

The V call is TRBV30, the J call TRBJ2-7; 9 nucleotides agree with TRBD2. The V gene end was trimmed by 2 bases and the J gene end by 4 bases; junction bases not matched to a gene: 9. Germline-derived CDR1 and CDR2 are GTSNPN and SVGIG (reference sequence). This CDR3 is 15 amino acids long. CDR3 loop: CAWSKGGRARYEQYF. CDR3 bases: TGTGCCTGGAGTAAGGGCGGGAGGGCCCGGTACGAGCAGTACTTC.

In its sample, this clone was seen once. The chain couples TRBV11-2 to TRBJ2-2; D gene uncertain. The CDR3 totals 15 residues. The germline V and J ends were trimmed by 4 bases and 5 bases, with 14 bases remaining between them. The germline V gene has CDR1 SGHAT and CDR2 FQNNGV. CDR3 in amino acids: CASSSLGQNTGELFF. CDR3 nucleotide sequence: TGTGCCAGCAGCTCCCTGGGCCAGAATACCGGGGAGCTGTTTTTT.

This chain uses TRBV5-6 with TRBJ1-5, with TRBD1 matching 9 bases. The CDR3 contains 18 residues. The V gene's germline CDR1 is SGHDT and CDR2 YYEEEE. V shed 4 bases and J 3 bases; nucleotides not matched to a gene: 14. For the CDR3, the DNA is TGTGCCAGCAGCACCCTACGTACCGGGACAGGGCCCAATCAGCCCCAGCATTTT. This gives the protein CASSTLRTGTGPNQPQHF.

This rearrangement joins TRBV12-2 to TRBJ2-5. TRBV12-2 represents a pseudogene. This CDR3 has 17 residues. The CDR3 bases are TGTGCAAGTCGCTCCCGCATGGGGGTATCTTACCAAGAGACCCAGTACTTC. It translates to CASRSRMGVSYQETQYF.

This sequence joins TRBV5-1 and TRBJ1-4; possible D gene TRBD1, 5 bases. Per the germline V gene, CDR1 is SGHRS and CDR2 is YFSETQ. The CDR3 is made up of 15 amino acids. V lost 7 bases to trimming and J lost 2 bases, with 15 bases between them. The CDR3 region is CASGPAGTTNEKLFF. The CDR3 DNA is TGCGCCAGCGGACCGGCAGGGACCACTAATGAAAAACTGTTTTTT.

This CDR3 reads CASSQEGLAGGYDTQYF. The CDR3 nucleotides are TGCGCCAGCAGCCAAGAAGGTCTAGCGGGAGGGTATGATACGCAGTATTTT. This chain joins TRBV4-1 and TRBJ2-3, with 12 bases aligning to TRBD2. This CDR3 region has 17 residues. Germline V gives CDR1 MGHRA, CDR2 YSYEKL. V shed 0 bases and J 6 bases; nucleotides not matched to a gene: 7.

The rearrangement uses TRBV18 and TRBJ1-2; D not certain. V was shortened by 5 bases and J by 1 base, with 14 bases between the two germline ends. The CDR3 is 15 amino acids. In germline, CDR1 is KGHSH, CDR2 LQKENI. CDR3 DNA: TGTGCCAGCTCAGAGACTGACCTAATTAACTATGGCTACACCTTC. It codes for CASSETDLINYGYTF.

Details on this clone: In the same sample, other DNA sequences code for this CDR3. This rearrangement joins TRBV7-8 to TRBJ2-5; D ambiguous. V dropped 5 bases and J dropped 5 bases, with 6 bases sitting between them. CDR3 length: 11 residues. CDR1 is SGHVS and CDR2 is FQNEAQ in the germline V gene. CDR3 bases: TGTGCCAGCAGCCCTAGGGAGACCCAGTACTTC. Translated, it gives CASSPRETQYF. Full variable domain (remainder filled in from reference TRBV7-8 and TRBJ2-5): GAGVSQSPRYKVAKRGQDVALRCDPISGHVSLFWYQQALGQGPEFLTYFQNEAQLDKSGLPSDRFFAERPEGSVSTLKIQRTQQEDSAVYLCASSPRETQYFGPGTRLLVL.

The gene calls are TRBV2 and TRBJ2-3; 15 nucleotides align to TRBD2. Per the germline V gene, CDR1 is SNHLY and CDR2 is FYNNEI. The CDR3 runs to 16 residues. V shed 4 bases, J shed 3 bases, and the junction held 2 bases outside the gene matches. Here the CDR3 DNA reads TGTGCCAGCAGTGTAGGACTAGCGGGGGGGACAGATACGCAGTATTTT. Its translation is CASSVGLAGGTDTQYF.

The count of this clone is one. V usage is TRBV2 and J usage is TRBJ2-1; D could derive from TRBD1 or TRBD2 (5 bases each). Trimming left V 8 bases short and J 7 bases short, with 18 bases between. From germline, CDR1 is SNHLY and CDR2 FYNNEI. The CDR3 sequence is 14 residues long. CDR3 DNA: TGTGCCAGCCATATGGGGGTCTCTGGGAATGAGCAGTTCTTC. This codes for CASHMGVSGNEQFF.

This chain connects TRBV9 to TRBJ1-3; D remains unclear. The germline gives CDR1 SGDLS, CDR2 YYNGEE. Trimming took 4 bases from V and 2 from J, leaving 22 bases between them. The CDR3 has 18 residues. The CDR3 DNA reads TGTGCCAGCAGCCCCCGGGTCGACGGCGGAAGACCTGGAAACACCATATATTTT. Amino acids: CASSPRVDGGRPGNTIYF.

This chain connects TRBV18 to TRBJ2-5, with D perhaps matching TRBD2 (6 bases). Trimming cost V 0 bases and J 4 bases, with 18 bases left between them. CDR1 and CDR2 (germline): KGHSH, LQKENI. CDR3 size: 17 residues. The CDR3 reads CASSPPTGAGPLETQYF. As DNA, the CDR3 is TGTGCCAGCTCACCACCTACCGGGGCGGGGCCTTTAGAGACCCAGTACTTC.

The rearrangement uses TRBV27 and TRBJ1-4, with 7 bases matching TRBD1. Germline V gives CDR1 MNHEY, CDR2 SMNVEV (reference sequence). The trim removed 4 bases at V and 3 bases at J, leaving 11 bases unmatched. The CDR3 is made up of 17 amino acids. The CDR3, as DNA: TGTGCCAGCAGTTCCCCTCCTCGACAGGGACCTAATGAAAAACTGTTTTTT. As protein: CASSSPPRQGPNEKLFF. Drawing the rest from reference TRBV27 and TRBJ1-4, the complete variable domain is EAQVTQNPRYLITVTGKKLTVTCSQNMNHEYMSWYRQDPGLGLRQIYYSMNVEVTDKGDVPEGYKVSRKEKRNFPLILESPSPNQTSLYFCASSSPPRQGPNEKLFFGSGTQLSVL.

The CDR3 loop is CASTLGTGLGYTQYF. The CDR3, as DNA: TGTGCCAGCACCCTAGGGACAGGGTTGGGATATACGCAGTATTTT. The chain couples TRBV2 to TRBJ2-3, with 9 bases that match TRBD1. The germline V gene encodes CDR1 SNHLY and CDR2 FYNNEI. The CDR3 is 15 residues long. V shed 7 bases, J shed 7 bases, and the junction held 12 bases outside the gene matches.

This chain joins TRBV18 and TRBJ1-1; possibly TRBD1 for D (6 bases). The CDR3 has 15 residues. Germline CDR1 reads KGHSH; CDR2 reads LQKENI. With 0 bases removed from V and 1 base from J, the gap between germline ends came to 9 bases. CDR3 DNA sequence: TGTGCCAGCTCACCACCGGGGGGCGGGAACACTGAAGCTTTCTTT. It codes for CASSPPGGGNTEAFF.

This clone was counted between two and nine times. V is TRBV19 and J is TRBJ1-2; 8 positions agree with TRBD1. Trimming cost V 10 bases and J 7 bases; bases outside gene matches: 14. This CDR3 has 14 residues. CDR1 is LNHDA, CDR2 SQIVND, per germline (reference sequence). DNA of the CDR3: TGTGCCATCTCGCCCCCCGGGACAGGACGTGGCTACACCTTC. Its translation: CAISPPGTGRGYTF.

The chain is built from TRBV6-5 and TRBJ2-1; D is perhaps TRBD2 (5 bases). The length of the CDR3 is 15 residues. From germline, CDR1 is MNHEY and CDR2 SVGAGI. Deletions cut 6 bases from V and 6 bases from J, with 18 bases between. The CDR3 DNA reads as TGTGCCAGCAGCCGTGGACTTCTTACGGGCAATGAGCAGTTCTTC. It codes for CASSRGLLTGNEQFF.

The J gene is TRBJ1-1, the V gene TRBV6-6, with D uncertain. The V gene's germline CDR1 is MNHNY and CDR2 SVGAGI (reference sequence). Between the trimmed V and J ends, which lost 6 bases and 0 bases, there was a span of 11 bases. The CDR3 contains 14 residues. CDR3 protein: CASREQSMNTEAFF. CDR3 in DNA: TGTGCCAGCAGGGAACAGTCCATGAACACTGAAGCTTTCTTT.